This T cell receptor beta chain was sequenced during a study of OX40 agonist ivuxolimab in advanced cancers. The wider study: The mean age was about 61 years, ranging from 23 to 79, with roughly four fifths of participants male.

This clone was recorded a few times. Its matching antigen is unknown. Clones were read by immunoSEQ multiplex PCR, and TCRdb kept only the in-frame ones, dropping some. Of about 58,000 clones listed, approximately 87% are singletons. Overall study findings and caveats: Individuals who were partial responders at 0.1-3.0 mg/kg had clonal expansion that ranked among the lowest.

This CDR3 is 13 amino acids long. Between the trimmed V and J ends, which lost 4 bases and 6 bases, there was a span of 11 bases. CDR1 MDHEN and CDR2 SYDVKM come from the germline V gene. The sequencing used CD4+ or CD8+ T cells sorted from blood, collected in a trial of the OX40 agonist ivuxolimab. V usage is TRBV28 and J usage is TRBJ2-3; the D is unclear. The receptor was derived from an adult with an advanced solid tumor such as melanoma, head and neck, liver or kidney cancer. The CDR3 loop is CASSSPPTDTQYF. CDR3 nucleotides: TGTGCCAGCAGTTCCCCCCCTACTGATACGCAGTATTTT.